This entry features one T cell receptor beta chain sequence. This specimen belongs to a study of blood T cell repertoires in COVID-19. Study background: Collection of acute and convalescent COVID-19 samples took place in the United States, Italy and Spain.

Original data processing: Amplification of reference gene primers was used by the study to estimate nucleated cell counts. Sequencing was performed with immunoSEQ multiplex PCR; in TCRdb, only in-frame clones are kept and a portion is missing. V and J calls and clone size are as listed in that table; D and trimming were resolved from the DNA. The sample lists approximately 150,000 clones; approximately 80% were seen once. The age range of participants was about 18 to 89 years, with residence in roughly 25 US areas. Recovery among Cohort 3 donors was established by two negative PCRs, clearance, or symptom resolution. There are 15 residues in the CDR3. With 2 bases clipped from V and 6 bases from J, the junction kept 10 bases outside the gene matches. CDR1 is GTSNPN and CDR2 is SVGIG in the germline V gene (reference sequence).

The sequence came from a man aged 40-55 years who had recovered from COVID-19. The chain uses TRBV30 and TRBJ2-1; 7 bases match TRBD1. Material: PBMCs or T cells enriched from blood (not recorded which). DNA for the CDR3: TGTGCCTGGAGTTCGCCCTTCCGGACAGGCAATGAGCAGTTCTTC. Its translation is CAWSSPFRTGNEQFF. Based on the CDR3 plus reference TRBV30 and TRBJ2-1, the full variable domain is SQTIHQWPATLVQPVGSPLSLECTVEGTSNPNLYWYRQAAGRGLQLLFYSVGIGQISSEVPQNLSASRPQDRQFILSSKKLLLSDSGFYLCAWSSPFRTGNEQFFGPGTRLTVL.